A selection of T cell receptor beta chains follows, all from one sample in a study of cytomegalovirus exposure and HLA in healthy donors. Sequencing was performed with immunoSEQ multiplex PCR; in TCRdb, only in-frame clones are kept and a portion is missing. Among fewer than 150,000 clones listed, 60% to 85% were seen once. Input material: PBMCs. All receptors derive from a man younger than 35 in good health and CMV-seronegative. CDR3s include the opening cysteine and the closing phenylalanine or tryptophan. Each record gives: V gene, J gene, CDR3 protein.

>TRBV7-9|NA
CASSPTGGGYEQYF
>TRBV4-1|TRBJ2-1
CASSKTASSYNEQFF
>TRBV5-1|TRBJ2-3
CASSPSSASTDTQYF
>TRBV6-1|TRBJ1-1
CANEEGGAQEEAFF
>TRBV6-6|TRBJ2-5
CASSKTGEETQYF
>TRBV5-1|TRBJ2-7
CASSLGVEGEQYF
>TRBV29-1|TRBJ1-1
CSATKGVPEAFF
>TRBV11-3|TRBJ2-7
CASGAPGSSSYEQYF
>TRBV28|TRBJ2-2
CASSLLPSGSRNTGELFF
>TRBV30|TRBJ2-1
CAFYRGASGNYNEQFF
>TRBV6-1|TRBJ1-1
CASSEPGTQFEAFF
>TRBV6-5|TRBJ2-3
CASSPPGYTDTQYF
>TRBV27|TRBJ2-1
CASSPLTLTGLAYNEQFF
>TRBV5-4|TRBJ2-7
CASSWGTGGYEQYF
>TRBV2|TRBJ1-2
CASIEPGSYGYTF
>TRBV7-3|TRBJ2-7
CASSSSQAREQYF
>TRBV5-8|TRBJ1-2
CASSITPRTGYDGYTF
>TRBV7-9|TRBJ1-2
CASSLAPGAANYGYTF
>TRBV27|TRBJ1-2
CASSLGGQTYGYTF
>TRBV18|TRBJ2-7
CASSPMATYEQYF
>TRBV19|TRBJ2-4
CASSDRGRSIQYF
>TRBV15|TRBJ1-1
CATSRERVRTEAFF
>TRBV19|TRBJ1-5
CASSMGGNSNQPQHF
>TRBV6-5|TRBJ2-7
CASRGTYEQYF
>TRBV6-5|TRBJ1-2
CASSYLTGRVGDGYTF
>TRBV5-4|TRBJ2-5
CASSGQGKQETQYF
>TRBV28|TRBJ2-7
CASSSPGLGHEQYF
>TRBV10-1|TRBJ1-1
CASSEATGGGTEAFF
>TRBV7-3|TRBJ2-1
CASSLPLGSGESDEQFF
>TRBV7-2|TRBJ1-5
CASSVTGTGVFQGGQPQHF
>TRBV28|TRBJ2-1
CASSAQPGLQKYNEQFF
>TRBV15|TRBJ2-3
CATSRDRGPYTQYF
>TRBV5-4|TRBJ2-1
CASSLSAGGPYNEQFF
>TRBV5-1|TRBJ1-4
CASSLEQGNEKLFF